This T cell receptor beta chain was identified during a study of T cell responses to AZD1222 COVID-19 vaccine. The CDR3 sequence is 13 residues long. Trimming shortened V by 6 bases and J by 2 bases, and 10 bases separated the two germline ends. About this clone: The antigen is not known.

The data were produced by immunoSEQ multiplex PCR, yet TCRdb's version contains in-frame clones alone and is incomplete. The sample consists of some 150,000 clones, about 89% of them appearing once. Study findings and constraints: Unmutated variant regions reportedly attract nearly half of all spike-specific TCRs.

This receptor was identified in an adult in good health. The sample in question was peripheral blood, obtained on day 0 of AZD1222 vaccination. The genes are TRBV12-3 or TRBV12-4 and TRBJ1-2, with D hard to call. This CDR3 is CASSSDTNYGYTF. The CDR3 DNA follows: TGTGCCAGCAGCTCAGACACAAACTATGGCTACACCTTC.